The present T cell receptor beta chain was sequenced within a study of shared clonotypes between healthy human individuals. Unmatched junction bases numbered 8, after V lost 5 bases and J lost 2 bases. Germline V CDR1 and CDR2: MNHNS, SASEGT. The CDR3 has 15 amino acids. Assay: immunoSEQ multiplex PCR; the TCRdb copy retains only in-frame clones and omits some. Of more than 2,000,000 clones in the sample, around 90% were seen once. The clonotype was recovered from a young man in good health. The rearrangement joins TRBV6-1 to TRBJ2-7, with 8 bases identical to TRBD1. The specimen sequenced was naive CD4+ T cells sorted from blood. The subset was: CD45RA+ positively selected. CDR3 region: CASSQNRGTTYEQYF. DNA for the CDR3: TGTGCCAGCAGTCAGAACAGGGGGACAACCTACGAGCAGTACTTC.